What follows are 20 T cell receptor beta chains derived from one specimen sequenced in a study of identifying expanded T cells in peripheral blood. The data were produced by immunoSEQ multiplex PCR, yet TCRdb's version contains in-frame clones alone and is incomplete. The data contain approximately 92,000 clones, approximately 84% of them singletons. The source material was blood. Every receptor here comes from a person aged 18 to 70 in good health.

In nucleotides, the CDR3 is TGTGCCAGCAGCTCTACACGGGGTGACTTAGATGGCTACACCTTC. Amino acid sequence: CASSSTRGDLDGYTF. The V and J genes are TRBV7-2 and TRBJ1-2; D call uncertain. Deletions cut 4 bases from V and 6 bases from J, with 18 bases between. The CDR3 spans 15 residues. CDR1 is SGHTA and CDR2 is FQGNSA in the germline V gene.

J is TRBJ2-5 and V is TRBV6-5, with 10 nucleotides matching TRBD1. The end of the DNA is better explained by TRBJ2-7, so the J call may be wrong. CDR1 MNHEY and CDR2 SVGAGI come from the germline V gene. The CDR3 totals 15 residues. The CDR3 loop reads CATTLTGQGPYEQYF. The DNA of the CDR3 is TGTGCCACCACACTGACGGGACAGGGGCCCTACGAGCAGTACTTC.

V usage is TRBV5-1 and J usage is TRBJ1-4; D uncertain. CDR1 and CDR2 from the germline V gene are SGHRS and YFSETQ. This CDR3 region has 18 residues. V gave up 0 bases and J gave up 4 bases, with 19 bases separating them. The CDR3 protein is CASSLAISPRHNNEKLFF. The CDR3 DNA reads TGCGCCAGCAGCTTGGCTATAAGTCCCCGACATAATAATGAAAAACTGTTTTTT.

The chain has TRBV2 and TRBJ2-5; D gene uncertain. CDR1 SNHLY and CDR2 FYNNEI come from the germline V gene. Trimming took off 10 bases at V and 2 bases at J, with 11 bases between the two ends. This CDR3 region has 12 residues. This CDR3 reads CAMRESQETQYF. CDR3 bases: TGTGCCATGCGAGAATCACAAGAGACCCAGTACTTC.

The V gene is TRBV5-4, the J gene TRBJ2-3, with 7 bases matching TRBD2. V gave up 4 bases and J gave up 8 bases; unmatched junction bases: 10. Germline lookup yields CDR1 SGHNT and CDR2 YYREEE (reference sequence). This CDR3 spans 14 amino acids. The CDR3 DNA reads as TGTGCCAGCAGCCGGGGCGGGGGTGCGGGTACGCAGTATTTT. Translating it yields CASSRGGGAGTQYF. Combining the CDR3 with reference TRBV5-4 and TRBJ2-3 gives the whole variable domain ETGVTQSPTHLIKTRGQQVTLRCSSQSGHNTVSWYQQALGQGPQFIFQYYREEENGRGNFPPRFSGLQFPNYSSELNVNALELDDSALYLCASSRGGGAGTQYFGPGTRLTVL.

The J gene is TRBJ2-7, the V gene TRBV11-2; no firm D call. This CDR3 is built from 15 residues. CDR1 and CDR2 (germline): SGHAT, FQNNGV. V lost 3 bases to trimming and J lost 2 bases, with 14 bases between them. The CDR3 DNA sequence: TGTGCCAGCAGCTTCGCCGACGGGCCTACCTACGAGCAGTACTTC. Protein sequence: CASSFADGPTYEQYF.

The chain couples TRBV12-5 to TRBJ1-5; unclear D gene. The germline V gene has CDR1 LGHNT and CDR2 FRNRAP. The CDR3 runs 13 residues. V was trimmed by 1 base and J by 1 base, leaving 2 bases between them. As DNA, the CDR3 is TGTGCTAGTGGTTTGGAGAGCAATCAGCCCCAGCATTTT. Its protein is CASGLESNQPQHF.

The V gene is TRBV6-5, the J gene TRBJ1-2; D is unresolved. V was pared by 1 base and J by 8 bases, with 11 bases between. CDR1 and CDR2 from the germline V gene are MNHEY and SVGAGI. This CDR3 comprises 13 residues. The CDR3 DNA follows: TGTGCCAGCAGTTACTTCCGCAGGACGGGCTACACCTTC. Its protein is CASSYFRRTGYTF.

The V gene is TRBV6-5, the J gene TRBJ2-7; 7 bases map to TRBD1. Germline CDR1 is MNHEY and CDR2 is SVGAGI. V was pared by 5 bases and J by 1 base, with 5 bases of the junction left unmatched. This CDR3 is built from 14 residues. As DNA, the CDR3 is TGTGCCAGCAGTGTCCCGGGACAGTCCTACGAGCAGTACTTC. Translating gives CASSVPGQSYEQYF.

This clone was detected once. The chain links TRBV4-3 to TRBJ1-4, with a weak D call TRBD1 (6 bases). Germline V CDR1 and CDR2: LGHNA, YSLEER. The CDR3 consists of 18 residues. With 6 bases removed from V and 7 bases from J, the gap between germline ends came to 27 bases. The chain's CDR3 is CASSPGLKAGVVGEKLFF. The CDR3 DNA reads TGCGCCAGCAGTCCCGGACTTAAAGCAGGGGTAGTTGGTGAAAAACTGTTTTTT.

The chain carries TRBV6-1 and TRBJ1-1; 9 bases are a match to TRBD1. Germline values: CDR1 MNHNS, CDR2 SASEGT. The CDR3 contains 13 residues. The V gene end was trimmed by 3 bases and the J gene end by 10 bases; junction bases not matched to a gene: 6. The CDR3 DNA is TGTGCCAGCAGTGAGTGGGACAGGGCGGGAGCTTTCTTT. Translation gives CASSEWDRAGAFF.

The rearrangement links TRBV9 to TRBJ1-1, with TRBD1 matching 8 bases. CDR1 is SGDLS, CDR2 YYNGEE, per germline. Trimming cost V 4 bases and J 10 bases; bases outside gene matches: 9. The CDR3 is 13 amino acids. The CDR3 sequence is CASSPQGATGAFF. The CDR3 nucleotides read TGTGCCAGCAGCCCCCAGGGGGCCACAGGAGCTTTCTTT.

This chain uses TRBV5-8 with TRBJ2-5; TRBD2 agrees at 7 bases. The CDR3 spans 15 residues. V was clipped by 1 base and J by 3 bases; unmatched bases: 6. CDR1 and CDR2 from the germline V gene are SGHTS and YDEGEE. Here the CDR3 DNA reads TGTGCCAGCAGCTTGTATGCAGGGAGGGAAGAGACCCAGTACTTC. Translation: CASSLYAGREETQYF.

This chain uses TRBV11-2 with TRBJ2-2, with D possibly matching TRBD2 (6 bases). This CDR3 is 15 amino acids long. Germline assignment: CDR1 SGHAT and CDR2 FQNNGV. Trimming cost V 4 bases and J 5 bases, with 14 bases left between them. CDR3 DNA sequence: TGTGCCAGCAGCTCAATACGGAGGGTGACCGGGGAGCTGTTTTTT. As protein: CASSSIRRVTGELFF.

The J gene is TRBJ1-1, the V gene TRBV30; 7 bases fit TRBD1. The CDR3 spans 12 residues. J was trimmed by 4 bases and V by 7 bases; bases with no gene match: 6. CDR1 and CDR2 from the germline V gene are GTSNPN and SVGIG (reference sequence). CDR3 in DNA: TGTGCCTTGGGACAGTCGGGCACTGAAGCTTTCTTT. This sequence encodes CALGQSGTEAFF.

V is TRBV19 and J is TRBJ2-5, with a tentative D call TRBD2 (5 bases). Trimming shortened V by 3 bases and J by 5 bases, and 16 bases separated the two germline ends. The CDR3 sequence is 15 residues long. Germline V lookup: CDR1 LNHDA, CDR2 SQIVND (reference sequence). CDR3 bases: TGTGCCAGTAGTATTTTTAAAGGATCGGGGGAGACCCAGTACTTC. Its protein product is CASSIFKGSGETQYF.

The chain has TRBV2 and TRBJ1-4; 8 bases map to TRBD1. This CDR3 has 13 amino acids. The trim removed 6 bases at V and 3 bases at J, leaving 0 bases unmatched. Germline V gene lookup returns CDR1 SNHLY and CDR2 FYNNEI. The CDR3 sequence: CASRGQANEKLFF. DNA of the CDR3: TGTGCCAGCAGGGGACAGGCTAATGAAAAACTGTTTTTT.

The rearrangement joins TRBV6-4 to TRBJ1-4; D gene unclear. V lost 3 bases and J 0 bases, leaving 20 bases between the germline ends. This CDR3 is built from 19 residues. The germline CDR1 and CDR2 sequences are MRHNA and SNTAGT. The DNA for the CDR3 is TGTGCCAGCAGTGAAGTTTCCTCTCGGCCCCAGTCAACTAATGAAAAACTGTTTTTT. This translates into CASSEVSSRPQSTNEKLFF.

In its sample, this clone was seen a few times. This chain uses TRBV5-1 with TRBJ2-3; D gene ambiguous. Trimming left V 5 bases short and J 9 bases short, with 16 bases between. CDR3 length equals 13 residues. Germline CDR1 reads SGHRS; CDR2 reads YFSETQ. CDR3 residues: CASRPDPGGTQYF. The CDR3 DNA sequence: TGCGCCAGCAGACCGGACCCAGGCGGAACGCAGTATTTT.

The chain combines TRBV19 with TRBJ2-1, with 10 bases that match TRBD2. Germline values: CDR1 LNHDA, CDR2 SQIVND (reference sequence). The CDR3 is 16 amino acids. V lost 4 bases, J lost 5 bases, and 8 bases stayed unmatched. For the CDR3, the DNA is TGTGCCAGTAGTAATCTAGCGGGGGAAACTCACAATGAGCAGTTCTTC. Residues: CASSNLAGETHNEQFF.